What follows are 11 T cell receptor beta chains derived from one specimen sequenced in a study of human T cells and chemical hapten exposure. TCRdb re-analysed the RACE reads in MiXCR, keeping a single row per CDR3 protein. In the table there are some 81,000 distinct CDR3 sequences, approximately 8.1% of which are singletons. Time point of the sample: healthy volunteer bleed at 6 weeks. The template was total RNA from unfractionated whole blood. The specimen was whole blood. These receptors were taken from a female donor in good health. Some clones in this sample may be carry-over from other donors' samples.

The rearrangement joins TRBV12-3 or TRBV12-4 to TRBJ1-5; weak D call: TRBD1 (6 bases). The CDR3 covers 14 residues. Trimming left V 3 bases short and J 5 bases short, with 11 bases between. DNA for the CDR3: TGTGCCAGCAGTTTTACGGGGGCCCATCAGCCCCAGCATTTT. Encoded protein: CASSFTGAHQPQHF.

This clonotype has a handful of counts. This chain uses TRBV7-9 with TRBJ1-4; 7 positions agree with TRBD1. The CDR3 totals 15 residues. V shed 5 bases and J 3 bases; nucleotides not matched to a gene: 6. Germline lookup yields CDR1 SEHNR and CDR2 FQNEAQ (reference sequence). Written as DNA, the CDR3 is TGTGCCAGCAGCCTCAGACAGGGATCTAATGAAAAACTGTTTTTT. Its translation: CASSLRQGSNEKLFF.

Ten or more counts support this clonotype. This chain joins TRBV12-3 or TRBV12-4 and TRBJ1-2; D is uncertain. Trimming took 7 bases from V and 5 from J, leaving 14 bases between them. The CDR3 is 13 residues long. The chain's CDR3 is CASTNIDGYGYTF. DNA of the CDR3: TGTGCCAGCACCAACATAGATGGTTATGGCTACACCTTC.

This clonotype was observed a handful of times. The rearrangement joins TRBV6-5 to TRBJ1-4; possible D gene TRBD1, 6 bases. The V end lost 5 bases, the J end lost 7 bases, and 14 bases lay between the germline ends. Germline lookup yields CDR1 MNHEY and CDR2 SVGAGI. The CDR3 totals 14 residues. CDR3 protein: CASSPGTLGEKLFF. In DNA, the CDR3 is TGTGCCAGCAGTCCCGGGACATTGGGTGAAAAACTGTTTTTT.

The V call is TRBV2, the J call TRBJ2-4, with 9 bases identical to TRBD2. Per the germline V gene, CDR1 is SNHLY and CDR2 is FYNNEI. After removal of 6 bases from V and 4 bases from J, the junction contained 10 bases not matched to a gene. The CDR3 has 16 amino acids. For the CDR3, the DNA is TGTGCCAGCAGCGACCCTGCACTAGCGGGTAAAAACATTCAGTACTTC. This sequence encodes CASSDPALAGKNIQYF.

This clonotype was seen many times. The chain joins TRBV10-3 to TRBJ2-7, with D tentatively TRBD1 (6 bases). From germline, CDR1 is ENHRY and CDR2 SYGVKD. Between the trimmed V and J ends, which lost 4 bases and 6 bases, there was a span of 13 bases. The CDR3 contains 13 residues. The CDR3 DNA is TGTGCCATCAGTGGGGTACAGGGAGCCGAGCAGTACTTC. It is translated as CAISGVQGAEQYF.

The chain carries TRBV28 and TRBJ2-7, with TRBD1 as a possible D gene (5 bases). V was cut by 6 bases and J by 5 bases, with 11 bases left in between. CDR1 and CDR2 (germline): MDHEN, SYDVKM. CDR3 size: 12 residues. The CDR3 loop reads CASRGPPHEQYF. CDR3 DNA: TGTGCCAGCAGGGGGCCGCCCCACGAGCAGTACTTC.

The chain recombines TRBV5-1 with TRBJ2-7, with D hard to call. V was clipped by 0 bases and J by 6 bases, with 10 bases between them. The CDR3 totals 13 residues. Looked up from germline, CDR1 is SGHRS and CDR2 is YFSETQ. CDR3 nucleotide sequence: TGCGCCAGCAGCTTGGTTTCCGGGTCCGAGCAGTACTTC. This sequence encodes CASSLVSGSEQYF.

This clonotype was detected a few times. The V gene is TRBV2, the J gene TRBJ1-1; 7 bases line up with TRBD1. The germline CDR1 and CDR2 sequences are SNHLY and FYNNEI. The CDR3 extends over 16 amino acids. V lost 3 bases and J lost 1; bases outside the gene matches: 8. The CDR3 region has the DNA TGTGCCAGCAGTGAGATTGGACAGGTTCAGAACACTGAAGCTTTCTTT. Translating gives CASSEIGQVQNTEAFF. Full variable domain (outside the CDR3, taken from reference TRBV2 and TRBJ1-1): EPEVTQTPSHQVTQMGQEVILRCVPISNHLYFYWYRQILGQKVEFLVSFYNNEISEKSEIFDDQFSVERPDGSNFTLKIRSTKLEDSAMYFCASSEIGQVQNTEAFFGQGTRLTVV.

The chain carries TRBV5-1 and TRBJ2-3; no clear D. The CDR3 totals 13 residues. The V and J ends lost 3 bases and 0 bases respectively, with 5 bases between them. Germline CDR1 and CDR2: SGHRS and YFSETQ. As DNA, the CDR3 is TGCGCCAGCAGCTCGCCGAGCACAGATACGCAGTATTTT. Its translation is CASSSPSTDTQYF.

In its sample, this clonotype was seen a few times. The rearrangement links TRBV29-1 to TRBJ2-7; no clear D. V dropped 1 base and J dropped 0 bases, with 13 bases sitting between them. Germline assignment: CDR1 SQVTM and CDR2 ANQGSEA. There are 15 residues in the CDR3. The CDR3 nucleotides read TGCAGCGTTGAAGCCCCTAAGGCGGACTCCTACGAGCAGTACTTC. Amino acid sequence: CSVEAPKADSYEQYF.